Listed here are 15 T cell receptor beta chains from one sample, sequenced in a study of response to subunit inactivated influenza vaccine. TCRdb called the RT-PCR reads again in MiXCR, with one record for every CDR3 protein. The sample holds about 480,000 distinct CDR3 sequences, roughly 27% seen once. The starting material was CD4+ T cells sorted from PBMCs, obtained 5 days after vaccination. The receptors come from a man aged 50-59 years who received an inactivated influenza vaccine.

V gene TRBV20-1 combines with J gene TRBJ2-7; D is undetermined. CDR1 DFQATT and CDR2 SNEGSKA come from the germline V gene (reference sequence). Trimming pared 3 bases from V and 0 bases from J, leaving 12 bases between. CDR3 length: 14 amino acids. CDR3 DNA sequence: TGCAGTGCTAGGAGTCAGGCCTTCTCCTACGAGCAGTACTTC. Its protein product is CSARSQAFSYEQYF.

This clonotype was seen a single time. The chain carries TRBV30 and TRBJ1-4; no reliable D call. V was trimmed by 3 bases and J by 5 bases, leaving 7 bases between them. Germline CDR1 is GTSNPN and CDR2 is SVGIG (reference sequence). The CDR3 has 12 residues. CDR3 nucleotide sequence: TGTGCCTGGAGCGGGATGAATGAAAAACTGTTTTTT. This translates into CAWSGMNEKLFF.

This chain uses TRBV18 with TRBJ2-3; no clear D gene. This CDR3 comprises 12 residues. Trimming removed 3 bases at V and 4 bases at J, with 5 bases between. Germline V CDR1 and CDR2: KGHSH, LQKENI. The CDR3 bases are TGTGCCAGCTCACCCAACTCAGATACGCAGTATTTT. This encodes CASSPNSDTQYF.

The chain is built from TRBV19 and TRBJ1-6; D gene ambiguous. The CDR3 spans 17 residues. The germline CDR1 and CDR2 sequences are LNHDA and SQIVND (reference sequence). Deletions cut 5 bases from V and 0 bases from J, with 14 bases between. CDR3 in amino acids: CASSDAYKSSYNSPLHF. The CDR3 region has the DNA TGTGCCAGTAGTGACGCTTACAAGAGCTCCTATAATTCACCCCTCCACTTT. The variable domain in full, completed from reference TRBV19 and TRBJ1-6, reads DGGITQSPKYLFRKEGQNVTLSCEQNLNHDAMYWYRQDPGQGLRLIYYSQIVNDFQKGDIAEGYSVSREKKESFPLTVTSAQKNPTAFYLCASSDAYKSSYNSPLHFGNGTRLTVT.

The chain couples TRBV5-1 to TRBJ2-3, with TRBD2 matching over 9 bases. Germline V CDR1 and CDR2: SGHRS, YFSETQ. The CDR3 contains 19 residues. Losses at the gene ends were 0 bases for V and 4 bases for J; bases not matched to a gene: 15. The CDR3 is CASSLVKVGLAGAADTQYF. In DNA form, the CDR3 reads TGCGCCAGCAGCTTGGTGAAGGTGGGGTTAGCGGGAGCGGCAGATACGCAGTATTTT. The full variable domain, completed using reference TRBV5-1 and TRBJ2-3, is KAGVTQTPRYLIKTRGQQVTLSCSPISGHRSVSWYQQTPGQGLQFLFEYFSETQRNKGNFPGRFSGRQFSNSRSEMNVSTLELGDSALYLCASSLVKVGLAGAADTQYFGPGTRLTVL.

The sample holds a few counts of this clonotype. This sequence joins TRBV7-9 and TRBJ2-7; D ambiguous. Germline assignment: CDR1 SEHNR and CDR2 FQNEAQ (reference sequence). V dropped 5 bases and J dropped 3 bases, with 11 bases sitting between them. CDR3 length: 13 residues. The CDR3 spells CASSPAQDYEQYF. The CDR3 nucleotides read TGTGCCAGCAGCCCCGCGCAGGACTACGAGCAGTACTTC.

V usage is TRBV5-1 and J usage is TRBJ2-5; D unclear. CDR1 and CDR2 from the germline V gene are SGHRS and YFSETQ. V shed 4 bases and J shed 2 bases, with 6 bases lying between them. This CDR3 comprises 12 residues. The CDR3 sequence: CASSAMQETQYF. The CDR3 DNA follows: TGCGCCAGCAGCGCTATGCAAGAGACCCAGTACTTC.

This clonotype came up a few times. The V call is TRBV12-3 or TRBV12-4, the J call TRBJ1-1; 7 positions agree with TRBD1. J gave up 4 bases and V 4 bases, and 6 bases lay outside the gene matches. The CDR3 has 14 amino acids. The chain's CDR3 is CASSSGQRATEAFF. The CDR3 nucleotides read TGTGCCAGCAGTTCGGGACAGCGAGCCACTGAAGCTTTCTTT.

The table lists this clonotype with a few counts. The J gene is TRBJ1-3, the V gene TRBV5-1; D perhaps matches TRBD1 (5 bases). The CDR3 sequence is 14 residues long. Deletions cut 4 bases from V and 4 bases from J, with 12 bases between. CDR1 and CDR2 from the germline V gene are SGHRS and YFSETQ. CDR3 in DNA: TGCGCCAGCAGCCGGGGAACAGGCGGAAACACCATATATTTT. Translated: CASSRGTGGNTIYF. Using reference TRBV5-1 and TRBJ1-3 for the parts outside the CDR3, the full variable domain is KAGVTQTPRYLIKTRGQQVTLSCSPISGHRSVSWYQQTPGQGLQFLFEYFSETQRNKGNFPGRFSGRQFSNSRSEMNVSTLELGDSALYLCASSRGTGGNTIYFGEGSWLTVV.

Details on this clonotype: No conserved phenylalanine or tryptophan ends this CDR3, so it is likely a read error. The V gene is TRBV7-3, the J gene TRBJ2-1; 11 bases map to TRBD2. V trimming: 4 bases; J trimming: 7 bases; junction bases outside the gene matches: 9. CDR1 is SGHTA and CDR2 is FQGTGA in the germline V gene. This CDR3 is 16 amino acids long. CDR3 in amino acids: CASSSRGSGRGNEQFV. DNA for the CDR3: TGTGCCAGCAGCTCCCGGGGTAGCGGGAGGGGTAATGAGCAGTTCGTC.

The chain uses TRBV7-2 and TRBJ1-1, with D maybe TRBD1 (6 bases). Trimming pared 7 bases from V and 1 base from J, leaving 13 bases between. The germline CDR1 and CDR2 sequences are SGHTA and FQGNSA. The CDR3 extends over 14 amino acids. The CDR3, as DNA: TGTGCCAGCACCCCGGGGGGGGCGAACACTGAAGCTTTCTTT. This sequence encodes CASTPGGANTEAFF.

The chain is built from TRBV5-1 and TRBJ2-7; 9 nucleotides agree with TRBD1. J was trimmed by 5 bases and V by 4 bases; bases with no gene match: 7. Germline V gives CDR1 SGHRS, CDR2 YFSETQ. The CDR3 consists of 14 residues. CDR3 amino acids: CASSQRDRAHEQYF. As DNA, the CDR3 is TGCGCCAGCAGCCAAAGGGACAGGGCCCACGAGCAGTACTTC. The entire variable domain, with the rest obtained from reference TRBV5-1 and TRBJ2-7, is as follows: KAGVTQTPRYLIKTRGQQVTLSCSPISGHRSVSWYQQTPGQGLQFLFEYFSETQRNKGNFPGRFSGRQFSNSRSEMNVSTLELGDSALYLCASSQRDRAHEQYFGPGTRLTVT.

The rearrangement links TRBV20-1 to TRBJ2-1, with 9 positions matching TRBD2. This CDR3 contains 18 residues. Germline V gene lookup returns CDR1 DFQATT and CDR2 SNEGSKA (reference sequence). Trimming removed 5 bases from V and 4 bases from J; junction bases left unmatched: 18. The CDR3 nucleotides are TGCAGTGCTGATAGCGGGGGACTCCGAACCATAGGATACAATGAGCAGTTCTTC. This encodes CSADSGGLRTIGYNEQFF.

The chain links TRBV3-1 to TRBJ2-7; 8 bases map to TRBD2. The germline gives CDR1 LGHDT, CDR2 YNNKEL (reference sequence). The CDR3 extends over 16 amino acids. Trimming took 1 base from V and 2 from J; bases not matched to a gene: 7. CDR3 residues: CASSQAPGLVAYEQYF. DNA for the CDR3: TGTGCCAGCAGCCAAGCCCCGGGACTAGTTGCCTACGAGCAGTACTTC.

This clonotype showed up just a few times. J is TRBJ1-5 and V is TRBV20-1; D is perhaps TRBD1 (6 bases). The germline V gene encodes CDR1 DFQATT and CDR2 SNEGSKA (reference sequence). The V and J ends lost 1 base and 4 bases respectively, with 14 bases between them. The CDR3 length is 15 residues. DNA for the CDR3: TGCAGTGCTAGAGCGGGGACAATTCCGAATCAGCCCCAGCATTTT. Translation gives CSARAGTIPNQPQHF.